Below, 27 T cell receptor beta chains from the same sample are listed, as sequenced in a study of post-analysis software for immune sequencing data. Overall study results and limits: The study found TRBV5-6, TRBV5-1 and TRBV20-1 among several TRBV segments more frequent in patients than controls.

No antigen is known for these receptors. Unique-molecular-identifier-tagged TCR beta cDNA libraries were used. TCRdb reprocessed the PCR reads with MiXCR, giving one entry per CDR3 protein. The sample lists 350,000 to 450,000 distinct CDR3 sequences, roughly 40% occurring once. The material sequenced was blood. Receptors originate from a girl aged 2 to 10 with multiple sclerosis.

The J gene is TRBJ2-3, the V gene TRBV5-1; possibly TRBD2 for D (5 bases). The CDR3 extends over 16 amino acids. CDR1 is SGHRS, CDR2 YFSETQ, per germline. V gave up 4 bases and J gave up 0 bases, with 15 bases separating them. DNA for the CDR3: TGCGCCAGCAGCGGCGGGTACAAGACTAGCACAGATACGCAGTATTTT. It codes for CASSGGYKTSTDTQYF.

The gene calls are TRBV5-8 and TRBJ2-5, with D tentatively TRBD2 (5 bases). The germline V and J ends were trimmed by 3 bases and 2 bases, with 14 bases remaining between them. This CDR3 contains 15 residues. CDR1 is SGHTS and CDR2 is YDEGEE in the germline V gene. This CDR3 reads CASSWEVANQETQYF. Written as DNA, the CDR3 is TGTGCCAGCAGCTGGGAAGTAGCGAATCAAGAGACCCAGTACTTC.

A few counts support this clonotype. The gene calls are TRBV5-1 and TRBJ2-1, with 13 bases that match TRBD2. Trimming at V came to 3 bases and at J to 4 bases, leaving 22 bases not matched to a gene. The germline gives CDR1 SGHRS, CDR2 YFSETQ. The CDR3 runs to 22 residues. CDR3 residues: CASSSWGDRTSGRIVSYNEQFF. The CDR3 coding sequence is TGCGCCAGCAGCTCTTGGGGTGATAGGACTAGCGGGAGAATTGTCTCTTACAATGAGCAGTTCTTC.

This rearrangement joins TRBV10-3 to TRBJ1-2; tentatively, D is TRBD1 (5 bases). Trimming shortened V by 2 bases and J by 2 bases, and 12 bases separated the two germline ends. The CDR3 sequence is 15 residues long. Germline V gene lookup returns CDR1 ENHRY and CDR2 SYGVKD. In DNA form, the CDR3 reads TGTGCCATCAGTGAGGGGGCCGACATCAACTATGGCTACACCTTC. Protein: CAISEGADINYGYTF.

The chain employs TRBV6-2 or TRBV6-3 and TRBJ2-1; TRBD1 aligns across 8 bases. The CDR3 has 16 amino acids. Germline CDR1 and CDR2: MNHEY and SVGEGT. Trimming cost V 3 bases and J 2 bases; bases outside gene matches: 6. The CDR3 loop is CASSYKAGQAYNEQFF. In DNA, the CDR3 is TGTGCCAGCAGTTATAAGGCGGGACAGGCCTACAATGAGCAGTTCTTC.

CDR3 amino acids: CASSLRGRRNTEAFF. The CDR3 DNA reads as TGTGCCAGCAGTCTCAGGGGGCGAAGGAACACTGAAGCTTTCTTT. The chain joins TRBV12-3 or TRBV12-4 to TRBJ1-1; 8 bases align to TRBD1. CDR3 length: 15 residues. J gave up 1 base and V 5 bases, and 6 bases lay outside the gene matches.

Ten or more counts support this clonotype. The V and J genes are TRBV29-1 and TRBJ2-1, with 7 bases identical to TRBD2. Germline CDR1 reads SQVTM; CDR2 reads ANQGSEA. This CDR3 is 13 amino acids long. After removal of 3 bases from V and 8 bases from J, the junction contained 7 bases not matched to a gene. CDR3 DNA: TGCAGCGTTGAGGGACTATACCTAGATGAGCAGTTCTTC. As protein: CSVEGLYLDEQFF.

V gene TRBV5-1 combines with J gene TRBJ1-1; TRBD1 agrees at 8 bases. CDR1 is SGHRS and CDR2 is YFSETQ in the germline V gene. The CDR3 is 15 amino acids. Trimming at V came to 4 bases and at J to 4 bases, leaving 9 bases not matched to a gene. The CDR3 loop reads CASSPRTGTVTEAFF. As DNA, the CDR3 is TGCGCCAGCAGCCCTAGGACAGGGACGGTCACTGAAGCTTTCTTT.

This clonotype was counted many times. The chain has TRBV20-1 and TRBJ1-6; 8 positions match TRBD1. The V gene end was trimmed by 5 bases and the J gene end by 0 bases; junction bases not matched to a gene: 6. CDR1 and CDR2 (germline): DFQATT, SNEGSKA (reference sequence). This CDR3 region has 16 residues. CDR3 sequence (DNA): TGCAGTGCTTTTCGGACAGGGAGCTCCTATAATTCACCCCTCCACTTT. This translates into CSAFRTGSSYNSPLHF.

The gene calls are TRBV20-1 and TRBJ2-1; 7 bases map to TRBD2. The V gene's germline CDR1 is DFQATT and CDR2 SNEGSKA (reference sequence). Trimming at V came to 5 bases and at J to 10 bases, leaving 14 bases not matched to a gene. The CDR3 covers 14 residues. This CDR3 is CSAFRGGTAYEQFF. CDR3 in DNA: TGCAGTGCTTTTAGGGGAGGGACGGCCTACGAGCAGTTCTTC.

This clonotype was observed a few times. The genes are TRBV5-1 and TRBJ2-1, with 13 positions matching TRBD2. Germline values: CDR1 SGHRS, CDR2 YFSETQ. The CDR3 is made up of 18 amino acids. Losses at the gene ends were 0 bases for V and 4 bases for J; bases not matched to a gene: 7. The CDR3 loop is CASSLARTSGSLYNEQFF. The CDR3 region has the DNA TGCGCCAGCAGCTTGGCCCGGACTAGCGGGAGCCTATACAATGAGCAGTTCTTC.

This clonotype showed up just a few times. This chain uses TRBV28 with TRBJ2-3; D might be TRBD1 or TRBD2, each matching 6 bases. CDR1 MDHEN and CDR2 SYDVKM come from the germline V gene. Deletions cut 6 bases from V and 0 bases from J, with 16 bases between. This CDR3 spans 16 amino acids. Here the CDR3 reads CASRENTGTSTDTQYF. DNA of the CDR3: TGTGCCAGCAGGGAAAATACAGGGACTAGCACAGATACGCAGTATTTT.

The chain combines TRBV27 with TRBJ1-2; possibly TRBD1 for D (5 bases). This CDR3 region has 13 residues. From germline, CDR1 is MNHEY and CDR2 SMNVEV (reference sequence). Trimming took 6 bases from V and 0 from J, leaving 8 bases between them. CDR3 protein: CASSFRANYGYTF. For the CDR3, the DNA is TGTGCCAGCAGCTTCAGGGCTAACTATGGCTACACCTTC.

This clonotype occurred a few times. The chain couples TRBV9 to TRBJ2-5, with a possible D match to TRBD2 (6 bases). V gave up 0 bases and J gave up 11 bases, with 26 bases separating them. The germline V gene encodes CDR1 SGDLS and CDR2 YYNGEE. The CDR3 is 17 amino acids. The CDR3 nucleotides are TGTGCCAGCAGCGTAGGGGGTAGCGGACATACAAAACGGAAGCAGTACTTC. Amino acid sequence: CASSVGGSGHTKRKQYF.

The V gene is TRBV29-1, the J gene TRBJ2-1; tentatively, D is TRBD2 (5 bases). Germline-derived CDR1 and CDR2 are SQVTM and ANQGSEA. CDR3 size: 16 residues. V lost 7 bases to trimming and J lost 4 bases, with 23 bases between them. CDR3 protein: CSERLGEFGMYNEQFF. CDR3 DNA sequence: TGCAGCGAACGCCTCGGGGAATTCGGAATGTACAATGAGCAGTTCTTC.

This clonotype has more than one count but fewer than ten. The chain uses TRBV5-1 and TRBJ2-4, with D maybe TRBD1 (5 bases). The better agreement between TRBJ2-7 and the DNA end casts doubt on the J call. This CDR3 spans 14 amino acids. Germline loops: CDR1 SGHRS, CDR2 YFSETQ. CDR3 in DNA: TGCGCCAGCAGCTTGGTTGCAGGGAACAACGAGCAGTACTTC. Amino acid sequence: CASSLVAGNNEQYF.

This rearrangement joins TRBV5-1 to TRBJ2-5; a possible D gene is TRBD1 (6 bases). Germline values: CDR1 SGHRS, CDR2 YFSETQ. This CDR3 has 14 amino acids. The V and J ends lost 4 bases and 2 bases respectively, with 12 bases between them. Here the CDR3 DNA reads TGCGCCAGCAGCCAGCAGGGGCTGCAAGAGACCCAGTACTTC. Translating gives CASSQQGLQETQYF.

This rearrangement joins TRBV2 to TRBJ1-1; TRBD1 agrees at 9 bases. The J segment lost 3 bases and the V segment lost 5 bases, leaving 10 bases of the junction unmatched. CDR1 SNHLY and CDR2 FYNNEI come from the germline V gene. The CDR3 extends over 16 amino acids. Here the CDR3 reads CASSQVAGQGDTEAFF. In nucleotides, the CDR3 is TGTGCCAGCAGTCAAGTAGCGGGACAGGGTGACACTGAAGCTTTCTTT.

The J gene is TRBJ1-4, the V gene TRBV4-3; 9 bases line up with TRBD1. The CDR3 runs to 15 residues. V gave up 3 bases and J gave up 8 bases; unmatched junction bases: 7. Germline V gene data show CDR1 as LGHNA and CDR2 as YSLEER. As DNA, the CDR3 is TGCGCCAGCAGCCAGGCCGGGACAGGGAAAGAAAAACTGTTTTTT. It is translated as CASSQAGTGKEKLFF.

The chain uses TRBV24-1 and TRBJ2-4; TRBD1 matches at 8 bases. The tail of the sequence fits TRBJ2-7 better, so the J call may be wrong. Germline values: CDR1 KGHDR, CDR2 SFDVKD. CDR3 length: 15 residues. The CDR3 bases are TGTGCCACCAGTGTTGGGACAGGTCCCTCCTACGAGCAGTACTTC. Amino acids: CATSVGTGPSYEQYF.

The table lists this clonotype with a few counts. V gene TRBV12-3 or TRBV12-4 combines with J gene TRBJ1-4; D ambiguous. The CDR3 is 15 residues long. The V end lost 6 bases, the J end lost 0 bases, and 11 bases lay between the germline ends. The CDR3 sequence: CASRRSGATNEKLFF. The CDR3 DNA is TGTGCCAGCAGACGATCGGGAGCAACTAATGAAAAACTGTTTTTT.

The genes are TRBV5-5 and TRBJ2-2, with D possibly TRBD1 on 6 matching bases. The germline CDR1 and CDR2 sequences are SGHKS and YYEKEE (reference sequence). CDR3 size: 15 residues. V shed 2 bases and J shed 5 bases, with 13 bases lying between them. CDR3 DNA: TGTGCCAGCAGCTTTCTGCAGGGGATGACCGGGGAGCTGTTTTTT. Protein product: CASSFLQGMTGELFF.

This sequence joins TRBV7-9 and TRBJ2-5, with 7 bases fitting TRBD1. The CDR3 runs to 15 residues. The trim removed 2 bases at V and 3 bases at J, leaving 6 bases unmatched. CDR1 SEHNR and CDR2 FQNEAQ come from the germline V gene (reference sequence). The CDR3 bases are TGTGCCAGCAGCTTAACATGGACAGGAGAAGAGACCCAGTACTTC. Protein: CASSLTWTGEETQYF.

The gene calls are TRBV9 and TRBJ2-5; 11 bases agree with TRBD2. V was pared by 3 bases and J by 5 bases, with 6 bases of the junction left unmatched. The CDR3 has 15 amino acids. Germline CDR1 is SGDLS and CDR2 is YYNGEE. The CDR3: CASSALAGGQETQYF. CDR3 nucleotide sequence: TGTGCCAGCAGCGCCTTAGCGGGAGGGCAGGAGACCCAGTACTTC.

V usage is TRBV7-3 and J usage is TRBJ2-1, with TRBD2 identical over 10 bases. The CDR3 sequence is 14 residues long. The ends lost 5 bases at V and 9 bases at J; junction bases unmatched: 7. Germline V gives CDR1 SGHTA, CDR2 FQGTGA. The CDR3 nucleotides are TGTGCCAGCAGCCCCCTAGCGGGAGTGGGTGAGCAGTTCTTC. Protein: CASSPLAGVGEQFF. Drawing the rest from reference TRBV7-3 and TRBJ2-1, the complete variable domain is GAGVSQTPSNKVTEKGKYVELRCDPISGHTALYWYRQSLGQGPEFLIYFQGTGAADDSGLPNDRFFAVRPEGSVSTLKIQRTERGDSAVYLCASSPLAGVGEQFFGPGTRLTVL.

The V gene is TRBV11-2, the J gene TRBJ2-3; TRBD2 is a possible D gene (5 bases). V lost 4 bases and J lost 4, with 12 bases in between. The CDR3 length is 14 residues. Germline V gene sequence: CDR1 SGHAT, CDR2 FQNNGV. Written as DNA, the CDR3 is TGTGCCAGCAGCTCGAAAGTCGGGGCAGATACGCAGTATTTT. This codes for CASSSKVGADTQYF.

The chain recombines TRBV6-6 with TRBJ2-5; 8 bases match TRBD1. The J call may be faulty, since TRBJ2-7 better matches the DNA end. This CDR3 contains 15 residues. In germline, CDR1 is MNHNY, CDR2 SVGAGI (reference sequence). CDR3 residues: CASSLGQELTYEQYF. The DNA for the CDR3 is TGTGCCAGCAGCCTGGGACAGGAATTGACCTACGAGCAGTACTTC.